This TCR beta chain was obtained from a study of blood T cell repertoires in COVID-19. On the study more broadly: The study drew acute and convalescent COVID-19 samples from the United States, Italy and Spain.

V shed 0 bases, J shed 10 bases, and the junction held 3 bases outside the gene matches. The CDR3 spans 14 residues. The germline V gene has CDR1 SEHNR and CDR2 FQNEAQ (reference sequence). Per the authors' pipeline: Cell counts per sample came from amplifying reference gene primers. Here immunoSEQ multiplex PCR was the method, and the copy in TCRdb shows in-frame clones only, minus some. For V, J and clone size, that table is used; D and trimming come from the DNA. The table has 70,000 or so clones, around 74% seen once. This clone was counted between two and nine times. The chain uses TRBV7-9 and TRBJ1-6, with 7 bases matching TRBD1. The sequenced sample consisted of peripheral blood. The clonotype was recovered from a man aged 60 to 75 with COVID-19, enrolled during active disease. The CDR3 loop is CASSLAGGQSPLHF. The DNA for the CDR3 is TGTGCCAGCAGCTTAGCAGGGGGCCAGTCACCCCTCCACTTT.